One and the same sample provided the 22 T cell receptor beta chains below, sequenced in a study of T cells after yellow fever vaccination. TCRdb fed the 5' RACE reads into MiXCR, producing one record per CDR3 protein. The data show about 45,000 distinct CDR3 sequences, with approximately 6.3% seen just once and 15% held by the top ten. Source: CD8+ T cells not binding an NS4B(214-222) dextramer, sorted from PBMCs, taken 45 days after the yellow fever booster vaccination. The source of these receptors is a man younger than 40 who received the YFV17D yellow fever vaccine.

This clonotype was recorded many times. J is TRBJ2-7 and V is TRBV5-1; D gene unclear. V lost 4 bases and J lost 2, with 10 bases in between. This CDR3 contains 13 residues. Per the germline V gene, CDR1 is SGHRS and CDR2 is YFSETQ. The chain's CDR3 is CASSAGSTYEQYF. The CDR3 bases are TGCGCCAGCAGCGCCGGGTCGACCTACGAGCAGTACTTC.

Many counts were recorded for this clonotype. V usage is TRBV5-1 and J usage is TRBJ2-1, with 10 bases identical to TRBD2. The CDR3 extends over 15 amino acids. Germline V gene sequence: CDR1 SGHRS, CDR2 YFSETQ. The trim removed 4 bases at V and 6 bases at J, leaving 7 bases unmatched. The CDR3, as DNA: TGCGCCAGCAGCCCGGCTAGCGGGAGTGGCAATGAGCAGTTCTTC. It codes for CASSPASGSGNEQFF.

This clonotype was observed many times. CDR3 region: CASSLVVGLSYNEQFF. In nucleotides, the CDR3 is TGTGCCAGCAGCTTGGTTGTCGGTCTCTCCTACAATGAGCAGTTCTTC. The chain combines TRBV5-5 with TRBJ2-1, with D uncertain. V was shortened by 0 bases and J by 0 bases, with 10 bases between the two germline ends. The CDR3 extends over 16 amino acids. Germline V CDR1 and CDR2: SGHKS, YYEKEE (reference sequence).

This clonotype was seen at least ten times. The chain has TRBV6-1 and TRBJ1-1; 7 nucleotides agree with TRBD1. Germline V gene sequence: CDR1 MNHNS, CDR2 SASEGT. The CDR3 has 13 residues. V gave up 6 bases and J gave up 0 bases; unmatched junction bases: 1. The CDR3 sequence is CASRQGMNTEAFF. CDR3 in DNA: TGTGCCAGCAGACAGGGGATGAACACTGAAGCTTTCTTT.

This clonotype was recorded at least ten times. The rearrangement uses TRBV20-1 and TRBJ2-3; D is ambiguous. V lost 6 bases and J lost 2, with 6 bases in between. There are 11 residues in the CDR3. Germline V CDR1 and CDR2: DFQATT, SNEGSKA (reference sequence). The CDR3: CSAGDTDTQYF. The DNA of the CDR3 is TGCAGTGCCGGCGACACAGATACGCAGTATTTT.

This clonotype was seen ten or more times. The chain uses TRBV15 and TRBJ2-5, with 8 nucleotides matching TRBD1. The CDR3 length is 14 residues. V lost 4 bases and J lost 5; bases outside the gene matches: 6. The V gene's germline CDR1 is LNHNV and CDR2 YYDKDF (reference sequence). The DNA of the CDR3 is TGTGCCACCAGCACCCCAGGGGGCGGGGAGACCCAGTACTTC. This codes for CATSTPGGGETQYF.

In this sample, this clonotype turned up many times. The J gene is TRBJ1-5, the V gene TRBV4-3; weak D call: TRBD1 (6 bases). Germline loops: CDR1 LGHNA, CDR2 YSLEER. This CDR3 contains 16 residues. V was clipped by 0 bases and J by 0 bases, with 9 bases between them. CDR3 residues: CASSQDRTVSNQPQHF. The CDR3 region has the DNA TGCGCCAGCAGCCAAGATCGGACAGTTAGCAATCAGCCCCAGCATTTT.

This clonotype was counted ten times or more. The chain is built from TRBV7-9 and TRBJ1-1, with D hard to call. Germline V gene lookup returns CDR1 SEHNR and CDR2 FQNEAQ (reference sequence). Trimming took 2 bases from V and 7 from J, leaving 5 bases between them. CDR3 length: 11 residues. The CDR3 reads CASSLKGEAFF. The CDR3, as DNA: TGTGCCAGCAGCTTAAAGGGTGAAGCTTTCTTT. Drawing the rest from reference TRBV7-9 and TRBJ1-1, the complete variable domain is DTGVSQNPRHKITKRGQNVTFRCDPISEHNRLYWYRQTLGQGPEFLTYFQNEAQLEKSRLLSDRFSAERPKGSFSTLEIQRTEQGDSAMYLCASSLKGEAFFGQGTRLTVV.

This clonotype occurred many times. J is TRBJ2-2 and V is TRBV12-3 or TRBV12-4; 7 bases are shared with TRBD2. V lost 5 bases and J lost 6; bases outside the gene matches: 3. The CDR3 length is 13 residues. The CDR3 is CASSVGGPGELFF. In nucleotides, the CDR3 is TGTGCCAGCAGTGTGGGAGGGCCCGGGGAGCTGTTTTTT.

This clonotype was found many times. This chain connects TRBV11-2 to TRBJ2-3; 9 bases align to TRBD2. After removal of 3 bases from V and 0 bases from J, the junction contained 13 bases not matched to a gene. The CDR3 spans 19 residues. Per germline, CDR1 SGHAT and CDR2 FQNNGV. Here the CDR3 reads CASSFPTSGPGTSTDTQYF. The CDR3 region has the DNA TGTGCCAGCAGCTTTCCAACTAGCGGGCCAGGGACTAGCACAGATACGCAGTATTTT.

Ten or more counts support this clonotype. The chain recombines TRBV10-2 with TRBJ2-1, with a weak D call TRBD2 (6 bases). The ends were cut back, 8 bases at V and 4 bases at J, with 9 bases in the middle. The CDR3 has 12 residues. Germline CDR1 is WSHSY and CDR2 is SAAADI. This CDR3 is CASGGSYNEQFF. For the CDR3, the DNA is TGCGCCAGCGGAGGGAGTTACAATGAGCAGTTCTTC.

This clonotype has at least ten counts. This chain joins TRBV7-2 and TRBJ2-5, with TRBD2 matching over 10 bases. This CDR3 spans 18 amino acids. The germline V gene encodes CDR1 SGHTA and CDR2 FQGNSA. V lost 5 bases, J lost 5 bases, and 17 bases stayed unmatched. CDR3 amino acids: CASSDGHWSGRAGETQYF. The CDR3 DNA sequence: TGTGCCAGCAGCGACGGGCATTGGAGCGGGAGGGCCGGGGAGACCCAGTACTTC.

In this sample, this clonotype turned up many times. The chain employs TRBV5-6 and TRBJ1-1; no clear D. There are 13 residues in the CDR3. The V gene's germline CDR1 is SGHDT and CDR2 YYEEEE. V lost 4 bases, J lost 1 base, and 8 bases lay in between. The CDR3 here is CASSVVGNTEAFF. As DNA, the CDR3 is TGTGCCAGCAGCGTGGTGGGGAACACTGAAGCTTTCTTT.

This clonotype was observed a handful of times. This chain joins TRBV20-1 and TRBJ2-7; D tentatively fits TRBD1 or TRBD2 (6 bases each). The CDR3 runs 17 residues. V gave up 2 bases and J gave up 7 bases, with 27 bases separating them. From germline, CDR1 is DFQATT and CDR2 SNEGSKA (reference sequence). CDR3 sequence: CSARLSGGPKQWKEQYF. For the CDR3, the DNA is TGCAGTGCTAGACTCTCCGGGGGCCCTAAACAATGGAAGGAGCAGTACTTC.

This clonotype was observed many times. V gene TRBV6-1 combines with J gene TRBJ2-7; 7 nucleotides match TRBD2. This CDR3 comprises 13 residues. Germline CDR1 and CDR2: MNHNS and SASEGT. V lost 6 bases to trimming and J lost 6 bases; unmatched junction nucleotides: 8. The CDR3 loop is CASSPHGLVEQYF. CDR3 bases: TGTGCCAGCAGCCCTCATGGACTAGTCGAGCAGTACTTC.

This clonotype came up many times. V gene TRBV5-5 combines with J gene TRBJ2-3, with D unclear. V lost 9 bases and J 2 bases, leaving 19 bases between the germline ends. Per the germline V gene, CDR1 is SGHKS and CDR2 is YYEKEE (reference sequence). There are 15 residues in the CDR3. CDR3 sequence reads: CAIPPGPVATDTQYF. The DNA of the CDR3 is TGTGCCATCCCACCCGGTCCGGTAGCCACAGATACGCAGTATTTT. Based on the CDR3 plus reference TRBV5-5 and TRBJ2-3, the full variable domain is DAGVTQSPTHLIKTRGQQVTLRCSPISGHKSVSWYQQVLGQGPQFIFQYYEKEERGRGNFPDRFSARQFPNYSSELNVNALLLGDSALYLCAIPPGPVATDTQYFGPGTRLTVL.

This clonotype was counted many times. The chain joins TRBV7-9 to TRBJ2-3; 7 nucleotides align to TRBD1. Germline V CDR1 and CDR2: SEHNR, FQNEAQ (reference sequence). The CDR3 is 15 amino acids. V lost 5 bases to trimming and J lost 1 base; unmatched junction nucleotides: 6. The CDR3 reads CASSRQGWRTDTQYF. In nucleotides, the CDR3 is TGTGCCAGCAGCAGACAGGGTTGGCGCACAGATACGCAGTATTTT.

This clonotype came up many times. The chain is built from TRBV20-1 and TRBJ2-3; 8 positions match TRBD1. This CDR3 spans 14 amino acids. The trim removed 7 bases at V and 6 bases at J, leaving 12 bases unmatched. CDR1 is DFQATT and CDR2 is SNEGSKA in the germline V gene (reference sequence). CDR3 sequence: CSVGQGDSWDTQYF. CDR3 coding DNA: TGCAGTGTTGGACAGGGTGATAGTTGGGATACGCAGTATTTT.

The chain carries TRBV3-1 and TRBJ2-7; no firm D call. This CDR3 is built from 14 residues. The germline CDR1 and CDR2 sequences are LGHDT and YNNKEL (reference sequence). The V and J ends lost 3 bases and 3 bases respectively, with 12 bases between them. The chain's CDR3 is CASSHLNTNYEQYF. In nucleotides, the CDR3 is TGTGCCAGCAGCCATCTCAACACCAACTACGAGCAGTACTTC.

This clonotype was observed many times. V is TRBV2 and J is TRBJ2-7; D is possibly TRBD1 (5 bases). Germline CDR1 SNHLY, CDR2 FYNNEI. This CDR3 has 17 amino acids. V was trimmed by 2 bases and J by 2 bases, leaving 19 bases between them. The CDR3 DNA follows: TGTGCCAGCAGTGAACCAATAAGTCGGCAGGGTCCCTACGAGCAGTACTTC. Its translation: CASSEPISRQGPYEQYF.

The CDR3 region has the DNA TGTGCCAGCACCCCAGGAGCGAATCAGCCCCAGCATTTT. It is translated as CASTPGANQPQHF. V gene TRBV2 combines with J gene TRBJ1-5; D is unresolved. CDR3 size: 13 residues. Trimming left V 7 bases short and J 4 bases short, with 11 bases between. Germline CDR1 and CDR2: SNHLY and FYNNEI.

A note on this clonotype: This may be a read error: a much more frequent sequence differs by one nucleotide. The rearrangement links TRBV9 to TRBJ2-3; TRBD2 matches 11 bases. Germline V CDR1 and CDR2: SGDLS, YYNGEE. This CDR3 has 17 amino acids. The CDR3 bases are TGTGTCAGCAGCGTAGCCGGGACTAGCGGAGGCACAGATACGCAGTATTTT. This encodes CVSSVAGTSGGTDTQYF.